Listed below are T cell receptor beta chains from one sample, sequenced in a study of regulatory T cells in long-lasting Graves disease. TCRdb processed the multiplex PCR reads anew with MiXCR; each CDR3 protein has one entry. Of under 800,000 distinct CDR3 sequences listed, 15% to 20% were seen once; the top ten hold approximately 18%. This sample was shared with a second study, whose subject was T cells in Graves' hyperthyroidism and ophthalmopathy.

This material consisted of peripheral blood mononuclear cells (PBMCs), taken at new diagnosis, from a patient treated with antithyroid drugs. The receptors were gathered from a woman under 40 with Graves disease. CDR3s include the opening cysteine and the closing phenylalanine or tryptophan. A D gene is named only where the DNA matches it firmly. Size is omitted from some rows. Given values are once, few, many or a class for expanded clones.

v_call	d_call	j_call	clone_size	cdr3_aa	cdr3_nt
TRBV11-2	NA	TRBJ2-5	many	CASSKKRGDQETQYF	TGTGCCAGCAGCAAAAAGCGTGGGGACCAAGAGACCCAGTACTTC
TRBV7-9	TRBD1	TRBJ2-1	many	CASSLDRGAYNEQFF	TGTGCCAGCAGCTTAGACAGGGGTGCCTACAATGAGCAGTTCTTC
TRBV7-9	NA	TRBJ2-3	many	CASSPRLDTQYF	TGTGCCAGCAGCCCCAGGCTAGATACGCAGTATTTT
TRBV12-3/TRBV12-4	TRBD1	TRBJ1-6	many	CASSATGGVSPLHF	TGTGCCAGCAGCGCAACAGGGGGCGTTTCACCCCTCCACTTT
TRBV11-2	NA	TRBJ1-4	NA	CASSLDRISGEKLFF	TGTGCCAGCAGCTTAGACAGAATCTCGGGTGAAAAACTGTTTTTT
TRBV24-1	NA	TRBJ2-2	NA	CATSVASANTGELFF	TGTGCCACCAGTGTGGCTAGCGCGAACACCGGGGAGCTGTTTTTT
TRBV5-1	TRBD1	TRBJ1-2	many	CASSLDRGQDGYTF	TGCGCCAGCAGCTTGGACAGGGGGCAGGATGGCTACACCTTC
TRBV30	NA	TRBJ1-5	NA	CAWSRRGYQPQHF	TGTGCCTGGAGTAGGCGGGGATATCAGCCCCAGCATTTT
TRBV28	NA	TRBJ2-7	few	CASSAALGVHEQYF	TGTGCCAGCAGCGCCGCTCTAGGAGTTCACGAGCAGTACTTC
TRBV24-1	NA	TRBJ2-3	few	CATSDLQPTTDTQYF	TGTGCCACCAGTGATTTGCAGCCCACCACAGATACGCAGTATTTT
TRBV3-1	TRBD1	TRBJ1-1	many	CASSQVDRSRTEAFF	TGTGCCAGCAGCCAAGTGGACAGGAGTCGGACTGAAGCTTTCTTT
TRBV5-1	TRBD1	TRBJ2-1	many	CASQSGTGIAQFF	TGCGCCAGCCAAAGCGGGACAGGGATCGCGCAGTTCTTC
TRBV20-1	NA	TRBJ1-2	many	CSARGTATRLQANYGYTF	TGCAGTGCTAGAGGGACAGCCACCCGTCTTCAAGCTAACTATGGCTACACCTTC
TRBV14	NA	TRBJ2-7	NA	CASSTVAYEQYF	TGTGCCAGCAGCACCGTAGCCTACGAGCAGTACTTC